This TCR beta chain was sequenced in a study of blood T cell repertoires in COVID-19. Study-wide context: Acute-phase and convalescent COVID-19 samples originated in the United States, Italy and Spain. T cells, B-cell-depleted T cells, or PBMCs supplied cDNA or gDNA.

From germline, CDR1 is LNHDA and CDR2 SQIVND (reference sequence). The CDR3 consists of 15 residues. V was pared by 3 bases and J by 2 bases, with 6 bases of the junction left unmatched. Per the study methods: Amplification from reference gene primers served as the basis for estimated nucleated cell counts. TCRdb's table, derived via immunoSEQ multiplex PCR, lists solely in-frame clones and lacks some. V, J and clone size reflect that table, while D and trimming were determined from the DNA. Among some 180,000 clones listed, roughly four fifths were seen once. This clone was detected a few times. This sequence was found in a man in his fifties or sixties who had recovered from COVID-19. V gene TRBV19 combines with J gene TRBJ1-1; 7 bases align to TRBD1. Sequences were obtained from peripheral blood. CDR3 residues: CASSIATGTNTEAFF. As DNA, the CDR3 is TGTGCCAGTAGTATCGCGACAGGGACTAACACTGAAGCTTTCTTT.